In this sample, the clone carrying this T cell receptor beta chain turned up a few times. Antigen: not known. TCRdb itself ran the RT-PCR reads through MiXCR, one entry per CDR3 protein. The table includes around 530,000 distinct CDR3 sequences, about an eighth detected once. This sample was taken from a study of response to subunit inactivated influenza vaccine. Notes on the study in general: Authors suggested that a seasonal influenza vaccination recruits few new T cells each time.

V lost 6 bases and J lost 4, with 15 bases in between. The CDR3 totals 15 residues. Germline CDR1 and CDR2: MRHNA and SNTAGT. The specimen was PBMCs from blood, collected on the day of vaccination. The chain uses TRBV6-4 and TRBJ1-4, with a possible D match to TRBD1 (6 bases). The sequence was collected from a man over 45 who received an inactivated influenza vaccine. Written as DNA, the CDR3 is TGTGCCAGCAGCCACCCCGACAGGCTTAATGAAAAACTGTTTTTT. Amino acid sequence: CASSHPDRLNEKLFF.